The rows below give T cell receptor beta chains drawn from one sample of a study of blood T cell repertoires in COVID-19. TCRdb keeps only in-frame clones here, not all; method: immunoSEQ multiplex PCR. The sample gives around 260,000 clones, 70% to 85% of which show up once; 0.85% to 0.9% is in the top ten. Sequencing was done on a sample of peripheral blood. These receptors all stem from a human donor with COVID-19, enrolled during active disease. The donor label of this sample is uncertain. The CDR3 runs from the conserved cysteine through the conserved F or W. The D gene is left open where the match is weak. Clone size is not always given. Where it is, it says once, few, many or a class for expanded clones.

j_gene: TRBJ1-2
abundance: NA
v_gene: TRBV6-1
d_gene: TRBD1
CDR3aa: CASSDRDRGGYTF
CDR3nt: TGTGCCAGCAGTGATCGAGACAGGGGCGGCTACACCTTC

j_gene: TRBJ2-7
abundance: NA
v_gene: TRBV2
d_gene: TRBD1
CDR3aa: CASSEGRGWDEQYF
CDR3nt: TGTGCCAGCAGTGAGGGCAGGGGGTGGGACGAGCAGTACTTC

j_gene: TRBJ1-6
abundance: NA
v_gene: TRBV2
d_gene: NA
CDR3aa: CASNGAGFGSPLHF
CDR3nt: TGTGCCAGCAATGGGGCAGGGTTTGGCTCACCCCTCCACTTT

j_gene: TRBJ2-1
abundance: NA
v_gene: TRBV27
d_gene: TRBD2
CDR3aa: CASSLGASGNDEQFF
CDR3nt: TGTGCCAGCAGTTTGGGGGCTAGCGGGAACGATGAGCAGTTCTTC

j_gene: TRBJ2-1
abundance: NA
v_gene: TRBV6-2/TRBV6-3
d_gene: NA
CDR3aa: CASSYSRGSFEQFF
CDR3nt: TGTGCCAGCAGTTACTCGAGGGGGTCCTTTGAGCAGTTCTTC

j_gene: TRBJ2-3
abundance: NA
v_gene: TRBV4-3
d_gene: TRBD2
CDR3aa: CASSRVAGTDTQYF
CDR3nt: TGCGCCAGCAGCCGGGTAGCGGGAACAGATACGCAGTATTTT

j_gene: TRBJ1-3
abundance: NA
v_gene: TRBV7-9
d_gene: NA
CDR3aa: CASMLTGGSSGNTIYF
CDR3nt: TGTGCCAGCATGCTGACGGGGGGCTCCTCTGGAAACACCATATATTTT

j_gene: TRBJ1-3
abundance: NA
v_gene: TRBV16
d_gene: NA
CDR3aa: CASSQRTGSGNTIYF
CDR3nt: TGTGCCAGCAGCCAACGCACAGGATCTGGAAACACCATATATTTT

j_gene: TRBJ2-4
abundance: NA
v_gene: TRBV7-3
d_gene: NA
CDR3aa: CASSLDSGNIQYF
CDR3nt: TGTGCCAGCAGCTTAGACAGCGGGAACATTCAGTACTTC

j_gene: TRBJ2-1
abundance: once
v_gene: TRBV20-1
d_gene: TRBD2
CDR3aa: CSASTLAGGTYNEQFF
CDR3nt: TGCAGTGCGAGTACACTAGCGGGAGGAACTTACAATGAGCAGTTCTTC

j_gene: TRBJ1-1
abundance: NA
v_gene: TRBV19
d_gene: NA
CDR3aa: CASKIQQGREAFF
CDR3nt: TGTGCCAGTAAGATCCAACAGGGCAGGGAAGCTTTCTTT

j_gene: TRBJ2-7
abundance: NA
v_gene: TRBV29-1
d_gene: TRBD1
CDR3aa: CSVGRTGAWYEQYF
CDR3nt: TGCAGCGTTGGTAGGACAGGTGCGTGGTACGAGCAGTACTTC

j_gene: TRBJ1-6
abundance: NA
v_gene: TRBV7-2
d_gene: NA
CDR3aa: CASSLMVSGGEPLHF
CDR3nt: TGTGCCAGCAGCTTAATGGTGAGTGGAGGTGAACCCCTCCACTTT

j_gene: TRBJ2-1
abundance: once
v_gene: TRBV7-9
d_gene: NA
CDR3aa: CASNLPGNEQFF
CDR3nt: TGTGCCAGCAACCTACCGGGAAATGAGCAGTTCTTC

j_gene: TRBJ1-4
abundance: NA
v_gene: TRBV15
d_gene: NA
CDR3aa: CATSRAAGLGVGEKLFF
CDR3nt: TGTGCCACCAGCAGGGCTGCGGGACTCGGGGTAGGCGAAAAACTGTTTTTT

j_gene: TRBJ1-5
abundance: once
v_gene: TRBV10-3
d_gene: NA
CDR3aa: CATLEYSNQPQHF
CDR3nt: TGTGCCACCCTGGAGTATAGCAATCAGCCCCAGCATTTT